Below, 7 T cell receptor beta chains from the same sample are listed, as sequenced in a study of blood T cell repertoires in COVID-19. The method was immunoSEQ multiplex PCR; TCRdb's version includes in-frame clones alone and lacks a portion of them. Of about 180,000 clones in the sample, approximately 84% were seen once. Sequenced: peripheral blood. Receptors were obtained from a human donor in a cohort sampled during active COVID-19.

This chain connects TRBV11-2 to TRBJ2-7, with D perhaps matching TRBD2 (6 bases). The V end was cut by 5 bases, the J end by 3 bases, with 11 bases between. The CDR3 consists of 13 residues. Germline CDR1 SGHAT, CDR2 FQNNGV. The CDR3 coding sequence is TGTGCCAGCAGCCGCGGGACCGACTACGAGCAGTACTTC. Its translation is CASSRGTDYEQYF.

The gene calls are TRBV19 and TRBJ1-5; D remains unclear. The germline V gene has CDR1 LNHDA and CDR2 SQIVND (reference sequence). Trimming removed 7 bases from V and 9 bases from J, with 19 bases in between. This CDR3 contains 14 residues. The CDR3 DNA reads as TGTGCCAGTACTACCCCGCGATTCTACGGGCCCCAGCATTTT. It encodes CASTTPRFYGPQHF.

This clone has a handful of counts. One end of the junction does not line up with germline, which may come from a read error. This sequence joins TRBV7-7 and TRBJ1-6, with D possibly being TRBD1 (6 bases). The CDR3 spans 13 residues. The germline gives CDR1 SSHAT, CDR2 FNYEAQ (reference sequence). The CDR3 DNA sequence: TGTGCTAGCAGCGTCGACAGGTCTTCACCCCTCCACTTT. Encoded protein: CASSVDRSSPLHF.

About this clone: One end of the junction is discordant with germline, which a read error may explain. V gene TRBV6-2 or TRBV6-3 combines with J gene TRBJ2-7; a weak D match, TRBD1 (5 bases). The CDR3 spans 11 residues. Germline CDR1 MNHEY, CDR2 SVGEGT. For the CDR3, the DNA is TGTGCCAGCAGTTCTACGCCTCGACAGAACTTC. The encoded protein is CASSSTPRQNF.

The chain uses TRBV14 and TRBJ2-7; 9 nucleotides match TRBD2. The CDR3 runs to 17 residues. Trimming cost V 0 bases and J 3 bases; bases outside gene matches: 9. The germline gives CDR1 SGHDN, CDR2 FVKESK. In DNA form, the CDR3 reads TGTGCCAGCAGCCAAGATTATCGCCTAGCGGGGAGCTACGAGCAGTACTTC. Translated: CASSQDYRLAGSYEQYF.

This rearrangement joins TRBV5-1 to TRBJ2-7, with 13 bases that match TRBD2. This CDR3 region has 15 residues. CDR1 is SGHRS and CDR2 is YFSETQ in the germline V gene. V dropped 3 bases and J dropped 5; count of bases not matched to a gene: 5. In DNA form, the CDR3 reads TGCGCCAGCAGCTCAGGACTAGCGGGGGTAGACGAGCAGTACTTC. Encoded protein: CASSSGLAGVDEQYF.

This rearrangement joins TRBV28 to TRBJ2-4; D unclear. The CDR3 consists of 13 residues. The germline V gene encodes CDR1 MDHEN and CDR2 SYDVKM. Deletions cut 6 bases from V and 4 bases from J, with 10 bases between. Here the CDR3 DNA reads TGTGCCAGCAGAGATCAGGATAAAAACATTCAGTACTTC. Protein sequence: CASRDQDKNIQYF.